This passage covers 22 T cell receptor beta chains from one sample sequenced in a study of cytomegalovirus exposure and HLA in healthy donors. The PCR contained 60 Vbeta and 13 Jbeta primers. Some clones are missing from TCRdb's copy, which holds only in-frame ones; the method was immunoSEQ multiplex PCR. The sample includes about 120,000 clones, more than 60% of them seen just once. Source material: PBMCs. The receptor source for this set is a man aged 18 to 30 in good health and CMV-seronegative.

V usage is TRBV5-1 and J usage is TRBJ2-1; possible D gene TRBD2, 6 bases. Deletions cut 2 bases from V and 10 bases from J, with 10 bases between. The length of the CDR3 is 12 residues. Germline V gene lookup returns CDR1 SGHRS and CDR2 YFSETQ. Here the CDR3 DNA reads TGCGCCAGCAGCTTAGCGGGCGGGGAGCAGTTCTTC. It yields the protein CASSLAGGEQFF.

This chain connects TRBV6-1 to TRBJ1-1, with 7 bases that match TRBD1. V shed 4 bases, J shed 5 bases, and the junction held 7 bases outside the gene matches. The CDR3 sequence is 14 residues long. Germline V gene lookup returns CDR1 MNHNS and CDR2 SASEGT. CDR3 sequence (DNA): TGTGCCAGCAGTGTAAAGAGACAGGGAACTGAAGCTTTCTTT. Encoded protein: CASSVKRQGTEAFF.

V and J are TRBV13 and TRBJ1-1, with D tentatively TRBD1 (5 bases). The length of the CDR3 is 18 residues. Looked up from germline, CDR1 is PRHDT and CDR2 is FYEKMQ (reference sequence). The V and J ends lost 7 bases and 7 bases respectively, with 31 bases between them. The CDR3: CASNHREGTGRIGYEAFF. The CDR3 DNA reads TGTGCCAGCAACCATAGGGAGGGAACAGGTCGAATCGGATATGAAGCTTTCTTT.

The J gene is TRBJ2-7, the V gene TRBV27; unclear D gene. Between the trimmed V and J ends, which lost 4 bases and 3 bases, there was a span of 13 bases. CDR3 size: 14 residues. The germline gives CDR1 MNHEY, CDR2 SMNVEV (reference sequence). CDR3 nucleotides: TGTGCCAGCAGTTCCCTCTCGAGGTTCTACGAGCAGTACTTC. It is translated as CASSSLSRFYEQYF.

The rearrangement uses TRBV7-9 and TRBJ2-3, with 9 bases identical to TRBD2. J gave up 3 bases and V 5 bases, and 9 bases lay outside the gene matches. CDR3 length: 16 amino acids. Germline V CDR1 and CDR2: SEHNR, FQNEAQ (reference sequence). The CDR3 DNA follows: TGTGCCAGCAGCCCGATCTTTAGCGGGAGTACAGATACGCAGTATTTT. Encoded protein: CASSPIFSGSTDTQYF.

The chain recombines TRBV27 with TRBJ1-4, with D possibly matching TRBD1 (6 bases). In germline, CDR1 is MNHEY, CDR2 SMNVEV (reference sequence). The length of the CDR3 is 17 residues. V was trimmed by 2 bases and J by 5 bases, leaving 18 bases between them. The CDR3 DNA sequence: TGTGCCAGCAGTTTAGGACAGTACGACGGGATAAATGAAAAACTGTTTTTT. Protein product: CASSLGQYDGINEKLFF.

This chain links TRBV4-1 with TRBJ2-3, with 12 bases lining up with TRBD2. The V and J ends lost 6 bases and 1 base, in that order; junction bases with no gene match: 5. The germline V gene has CDR1 MGHRA and CDR2 YSYEKL. The CDR3 runs 16 residues. CDR3: CASRGRLAGGTDTQYF. The CDR3, as DNA: TGCGCCAGCAGGGGGAGACTAGCGGGAGGCACAGATACGCAGTATTTT.

This sequence joins TRBV30 and TRBJ2-1; D perhaps matches TRBD2 (5 bases). V lost 0 bases and J lost 8, with 11 bases in between. Looked up from germline, CDR1 is GTSNPN and CDR2 is SVGIG (reference sequence). The CDR3 sequence is 13 residues long. The CDR3 region has the DNA TGTGCCTGGAGTGTAGGAGGTGGCCATGAGCAGTTCTTC. Encoded protein: CAWSVGGGHEQFF.

J is TRBJ2-1 and V is TRBV28; a possible D gene is TRBD1 (6 bases). Germline-derived CDR1 and CDR2 are MDHEN and SYDVKM. CDR3 length: 15 amino acids. V lost 6 bases to trimming and J lost 0 bases, with 12 bases between them. The DNA for the CDR3 is TGTGCCAGCAGGACAGGAGGCGGCTCCTACAATGAGCAGTTCTTC. Translated: CASRTGGGSYNEQFF. The whole variable domain, remainder taken from reference TRBV28 and TRBJ2-1, is DVKVTQSSRYLVKRTGEKVFLECVQDMDHENMFWYRQDPGLGLRLIYFSYDVKMKEKGDIPEGYSVSREKKERFSLILESASTNQTSMYLCASRTGGGSYNEQFFGPGTRLTVL.

Only a few counts were recorded for this clone. The CDR3 DNA sequence: TGTGCCAGCAGCTTAGCTACGGGGAATGAAAAACTGTTTTTT. It encodes CASSLATGNEKLFF. V usage is TRBV7-9 and J usage is TRBJ1-4, with D unresolved. The CDR3 sequence is 14 residues long. CDR1 is SEHNR, CDR2 FQNEAQ, per germline (reference sequence). V shed 0 bases and J shed 5 bases, with 7 bases lying between them.

As DNA, the CDR3 is TGTGCCAGTAGTAAGGCGGGAGCTCGGGGCAATGAGCAGTTCTTC. As protein: CASSKAGARGNEQFF. J is TRBJ2-1 and V is TRBV19; 7 bases line up with TRBD2. V shed 4 bases, J shed 6 bases, and the junction held 9 bases outside the gene matches. Germline values: CDR1 LNHDA, CDR2 SQIVND (reference sequence). CDR3 length: 15 residues.

V and J are TRBV9 and TRBJ2-2; weak D call: TRBD1 (6 bases). Between the trimmed V and J ends, which lost 6 bases and 0 bases, there was a span of 12 bases. The CDR3 length is 15 residues. Germline values: CDR1 SGDLS, CDR2 YYNGEE. DNA for the CDR3: TGTGCCAGCAATTTGGGACACTCGAACACCGGGGAGCTGTTTTTT. Its translation: CASNLGHSNTGELFF.

The chain carries TRBV19 and TRBJ2-7; 10 bases match TRBD2. V dropped 5 bases and J dropped 4; count of bases not matched to a gene: 8. Germline-derived CDR1 and CDR2 are LNHDA and SQIVND (reference sequence). The CDR3 spans 15 residues. The CDR3 DNA reads TGTGCCAGTAGTGGACACCTAGCGGGAGTTTACGAGCAGTACTTC. This gives the protein CASSGHLAGVYEQYF.

On this clone itself: This same CDR3 is encoded by further DNA sequences in the sample. CDR3 DNA sequence: TGTGCCAGCAGCCAAGAGCTAAATCTCTACGAGCAGTACTTC. Protein: CASSQELNLYEQYF. The V gene is TRBV4-2, the J gene TRBJ2-7; D gene unclear. Germline CDR1 and CDR2: LGHNA and YNFKEQ. This CDR3 spans 14 amino acids. Trimming took off 0 bases at V and 3 bases at J, with 9 bases between the two ends.

The rearrangement joins TRBV6-5 to TRBJ2-3; 12 bases map to TRBD2. This CDR3 contains 14 residues. Germline CDR1 is MNHEY and CDR2 is SVGAGI. V dropped 6 bases and J dropped 8; count of bases not matched to a gene: 6. The CDR3 protein is CASSPSGGAVTQYF. For the CDR3, the DNA is TGTGCCAGCAGCCCTAGCGGGGGGGCGGTTACGCAGTATTTT.

The rearrangement joins TRBV20-1 to TRBJ2-1; D call uncertain. This CDR3 spans 10 amino acids. Germline V gene lookup returns CDR1 DFQATT and CDR2 SNEGSKA (reference sequence). The V gene lost 3 bases and the J gene lost 8 bases, with 5 bases spanning the gap. The DNA of the CDR3 is TGCAGTGCTAGCCATGATGAGCAGTTCTTC. Its protein product is CSASHDEQFF.

This chain links TRBV6-5 with TRBJ2-4, with TRBD2 as a possible D gene (5 bases). The CDR3 runs 16 residues. Germline V gives CDR1 MNHEY, CDR2 SVGAGI. Trimming stripped 0 bases from V and 3 bases from J, with 12 bases between. Here the CDR3 reads CASSYSISGFKNIQYF. The DNA of the CDR3 is TGTGCCAGCAGTTACTCGATTTCGGGGTTCAAAAACATTCAGTACTTC.

This sequence joins TRBV29-1 and TRBJ1-4; a possible D gene is TRBD1 (6 bases). Germline V gives CDR1 SQVTM, CDR2 ANQGSEA. The CDR3 runs 13 residues. V shed 7 bases and J shed 3 bases, with 12 bases lying between them. CDR3 sequence: CSARDTPNEKLFF. The CDR3 nucleotides read TGCAGCGCTCGGGACACGCCTAATGAAAAACTGTTTTTT.

This clone was counted a single time. The V call is TRBV6-5, the J call TRBJ2-1; D is possibly TRBD2 (6 bases). V lost 7 bases to trimming and J lost 7 bases, with 17 bases between them. The CDR3 length is 14 residues. Germline-derived CDR1 and CDR2 are MNHEY and SVGAGI. CDR3: CASTTRDSLNEQFF. The CDR3 DNA reads as TGTGCCAGCACCACCCGGGACTCCTTGAATGAGCAGTTCTTC.

The chain carries TRBV6-5 and TRBJ1-1, with TRBD1 identical over 9 bases. V dropped 6 bases and J dropped 8; count of bases not matched to a gene: 10. Germline CDR1 is MNHEY and CDR2 is SVGAGI. This CDR3 contains 14 residues. The CDR3 loop is CASRLDRGIGEAFF. Here the CDR3 DNA reads TGTGCCAGCAGACTCGACAGGGGGATTGGCGAAGCTTTCTTT.

The V call is TRBV9, the J call TRBJ2-5, with D possibly TRBD2 on 6 matching bases. V was shortened by 0 bases and J by 4 bases, with 10 bases between the two germline ends. Per germline, CDR1 SGDLS and CDR2 YYNGEE. This CDR3 is 14 amino acids long. CDR3 coding DNA: TGTGCCAGCAGCGTAGCGGCGGGGAGAGAGACCCAGTACTTC. Its protein product is CASSVAAGRETQYF.

The chain carries TRBV11-2 and TRBJ1-2; D uncertain. Germline V lookup: CDR1 SGHAT, CDR2 FQNNGV. This CDR3 comprises 13 residues. V lost 2 bases to trimming and J lost 4 bases, with 8 bases between them. Written as DNA, the CDR3 is TGTGCCAGCAGCTTATCGGAGTCCTATGGCTACACCTTC. Translated, it gives CASSLSESYGYTF.